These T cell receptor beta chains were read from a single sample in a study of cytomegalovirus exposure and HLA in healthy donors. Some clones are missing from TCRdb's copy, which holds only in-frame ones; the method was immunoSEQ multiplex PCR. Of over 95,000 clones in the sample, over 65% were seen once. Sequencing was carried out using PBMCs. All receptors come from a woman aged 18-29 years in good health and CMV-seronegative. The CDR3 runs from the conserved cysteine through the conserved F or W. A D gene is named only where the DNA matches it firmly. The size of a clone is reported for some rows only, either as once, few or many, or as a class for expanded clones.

CDR3 DNA: TGTGCCGCCCAAGGGACAGGGGTTGGTCAGCCCCAGCATTTT
CDR3 protein: CAAQGTGVGQPQHF
clone size: .
J gene: TRBJ1-5
D gene: TRBD1
V gene: TRBV19

CDR3 DNA: TGTGCCAGCAGCTCCCGGGACACAAACTACGAGCAGTACTTC
CDR3 protein: CASSSRDTNYEQYF
clone size: .
J gene: TRBJ2-7
D gene: .
V gene: TRBV6-5

CDR3 DNA: TGCGCCAGCAGCTTGGGGGCCCGGGAGCAGTTCTTC
CDR3 protein: CASSLGAREQFF
clone size: .
J gene: TRBJ2-1
D gene: .
V gene: TRBV5-1

CDR3 DNA: TGTGCCAGTAGCCGGGACAGGGTGGGCACTGAAGCTTTCTTT
CDR3 protein: CASSRDRVGTEAFF
clone size: .
J gene: TRBJ1-1
D gene: TRBD1
V gene: TRBV19

CDR3 DNA: TGTGCCTGGACCACAGGGTTAGGAAACACCATATATTTT
CDR3 protein: CAWTTGLGNTIYF
clone size: few
J gene: TRBJ1-3
D gene: .
V gene: TRBV30

CDR3 DNA: TGTGCCAGCAGCCAAGGTGGGGGCCAGCGGCAAGAGACCCAGTACTTC
CDR3 protein: CASSQGGGQRQETQYF
clone size: .
J gene: TRBJ2-5
D gene: .
V gene: TRBV4-2

CDR3 DNA: TGTGCCAGCAGCCCCCGGACTAGCGGGGGCCGAAGGTTCTTC
CDR3 protein: CASSPRTSGGRRFF
clone size: .
J gene: TRBJ2-1
D gene: TRBD2
V gene: TRBV11-3

CDR3 DNA: TGTGCCAGCAGACGGGACAGCAATGAGCAGTTCTTC
CDR3 protein: CASRRDSNEQFF
clone size: .
J gene: TRBJ2-1
D gene: TRBD1
V gene: TRBV28

CDR3 DNA: TGTGCCAGCAGGACAGGGGACACTGAAGCTTTCTTT
CDR3 protein: CASRTGDTEAFF
clone size: once
J gene: TRBJ1-1
D gene: TRBD1
V gene: TRBV19

CDR3 DNA: TGCGCCAGCAGCCTGGGACAGCCCCAAGAGACCCAGTACTTC
CDR3 protein: CASSLGQPQETQYF
clone size: .
J gene: TRBJ2-5
D gene: TRBD1
V gene: TRBV4-1

CDR3 DNA: TGCGCCAGCAGCCAAGATCGAAGGGCGGGCACTGAAGCTTTCTTT
CDR3 protein: CASSQDRRAGTEAFF
clone size: .
J gene: TRBJ1-1
D gene: .
V gene: TRBV4-1

CDR3 DNA: TGTGCCATCAGGAACAGGGGGTATGAAGATACGCAGTATTTT
CDR3 protein: CAIRNRGYEDTQYF
clone size: few
J gene: TRBJ2-3
D gene: TRBD1
V gene: TRBV10-3

CDR3 DNA: TGTGCCAGCAGTCCAGGGGGCGCCTGGGTCGATGAGCAGTTCTTC
CDR3 protein: CASSPGGAWVDEQFF
clone size: .
J gene: TRBJ2-1
D gene: TRBD1
V gene: TRBV6-6

CDR3 DNA: TGTGCCAGCAGTGGTGGGGTTGCCGGGACAGAAGCTTTCTTT
CDR3 protein: CASSGGVAGTEAFF
clone size: .
J gene: TRBJ1-1
D gene: .
V gene: TRBV2

CDR3 DNA: TGTGCCAGTAGTAGGGGACAGATCACAGATACGCAGTATTTT
CDR3 protein: CASSRGQITDTQYF
clone size: .
J gene: TRBJ2-3
D gene: TRBD1
V gene: TRBV19

CDR3 DNA: TGTGCCAGCAGCCCGGGACACAGCACAGATACGCAGTATTTT
CDR3 protein: CASSPGHSTDTQYF
clone size: .
J gene: TRBJ2-3
D gene: .
V gene: TRBV7-2

CDR3 DNA: TGCGCCAGCAGCTTGGAGCCTAGCTTACCGCAGTTCTTC
CDR3 protein: CASSLEPSLPQFF
clone size: .
J gene: TRBJ2-1
D gene: .
V gene: TRBV5-1

CDR3 DNA: TGTGCCAGCACGGGACAGCATCAGCCCCAGCATTTT
CDR3 protein: CASTGQHQPQHF
clone size: .
J gene: TRBJ1-5
D gene: TRBD1
V gene: TRBV28

CDR3 DNA: TGTGCCACCAGCAGAGGAGGGCTGGTAGAGACCCAGTACTTC
CDR3 protein: CATSRGGLVETQYF
clone size: few
J gene: TRBJ2-5
D gene: .
V gene: TRBV15